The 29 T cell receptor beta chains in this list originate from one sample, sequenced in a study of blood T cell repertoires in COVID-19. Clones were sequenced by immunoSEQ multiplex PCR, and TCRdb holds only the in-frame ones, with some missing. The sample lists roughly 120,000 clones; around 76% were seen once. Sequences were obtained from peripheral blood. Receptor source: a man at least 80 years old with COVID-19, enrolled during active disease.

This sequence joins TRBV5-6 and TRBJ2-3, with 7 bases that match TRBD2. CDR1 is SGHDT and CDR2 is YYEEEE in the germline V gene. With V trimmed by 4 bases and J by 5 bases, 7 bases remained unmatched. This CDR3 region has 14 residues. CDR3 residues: CASSPPSGGDTQYF. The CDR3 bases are TGTGCCAGCAGCCCTCCTAGCGGTGGAGATACGCAGTATTTT.

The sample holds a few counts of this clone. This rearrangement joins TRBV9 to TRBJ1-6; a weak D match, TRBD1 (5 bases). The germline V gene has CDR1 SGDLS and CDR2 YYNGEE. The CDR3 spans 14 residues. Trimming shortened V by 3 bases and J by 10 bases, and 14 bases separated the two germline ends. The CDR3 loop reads CASSGDGGNSPLHF. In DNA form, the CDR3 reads TGTGCCAGCAGCGGGGACGGGGGGAACTCACCCCTCCACTTT.

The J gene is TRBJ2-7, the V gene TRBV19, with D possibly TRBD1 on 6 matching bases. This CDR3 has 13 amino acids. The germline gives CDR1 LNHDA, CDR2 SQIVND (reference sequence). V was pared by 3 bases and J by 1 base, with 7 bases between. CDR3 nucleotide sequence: TGTGCCAGTAGTATGACAGGATCCTACGAGCAGTACTTC. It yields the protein CASSMTGSYEQYF.

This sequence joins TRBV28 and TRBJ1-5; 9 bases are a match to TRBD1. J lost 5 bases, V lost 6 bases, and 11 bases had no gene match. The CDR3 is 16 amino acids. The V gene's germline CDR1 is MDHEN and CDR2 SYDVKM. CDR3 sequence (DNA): TGTGCCAGCAGCCCCTCCACGGACAGGGGCTATCAGCCCCAGCATTTT. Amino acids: CASSPSTDRGYQPQHF.

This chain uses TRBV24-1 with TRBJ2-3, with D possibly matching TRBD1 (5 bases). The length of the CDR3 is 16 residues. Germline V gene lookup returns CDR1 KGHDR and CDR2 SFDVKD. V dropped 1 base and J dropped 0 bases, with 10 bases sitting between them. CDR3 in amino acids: CATSDLGDTSTDTQYF. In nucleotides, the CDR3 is TGTGCCACCAGTGATTTAGGGGATACTAGCACAGATACGCAGTATTTT.

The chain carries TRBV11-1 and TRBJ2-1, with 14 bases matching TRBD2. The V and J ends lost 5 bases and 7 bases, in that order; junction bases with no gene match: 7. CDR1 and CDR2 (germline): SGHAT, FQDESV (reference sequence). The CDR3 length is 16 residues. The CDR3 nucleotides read TGTGCCAGCAGCCCACGGACTAGCGGGAGGCGGAATGAGCAGTTCTTC. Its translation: CASSPRTSGRRNEQFF.

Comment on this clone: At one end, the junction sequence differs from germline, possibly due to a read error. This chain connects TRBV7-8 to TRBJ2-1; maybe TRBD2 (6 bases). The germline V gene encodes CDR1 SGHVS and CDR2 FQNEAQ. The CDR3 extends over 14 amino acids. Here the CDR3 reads CASSIRDSNNEQFF. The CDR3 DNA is TGTGCCAGCAGCATACGGGACTCCAACAATGAGCAGTTCTTC.

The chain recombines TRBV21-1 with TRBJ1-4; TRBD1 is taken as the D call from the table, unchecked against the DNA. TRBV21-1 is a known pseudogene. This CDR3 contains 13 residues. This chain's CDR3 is CASGDRGNEKLFF. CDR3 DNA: TGTGCCAGCGGGGACAGGGGAAATGAAAAACTGTTTTTT.

CDR3 nucleotides: TGTGCCAGCAGCGGGACAGGTGGTGGCTACACCTTC. It encodes CASSGTGGGYTF. The rearrangement joins TRBV9 to TRBJ1-2; 7 bases map to TRBD1. Germline CDR1 and CDR2: SGDLS and YYNGEE. CDR3 length: 12 amino acids. The V and J ends lost 3 bases and 7 bases, in that order; junction bases with no gene match: 3.

The CDR3 region is CASSTFRDEKLFF. The CDR3 nucleotides read TGTGCCAGCTCAACATTCAGGGATGAAAAACTGTTTTTT. The gene calls are TRBV18 and TRBJ1-4; maybe TRBD1 (5 bases). V was trimmed by 5 bases and J by 6 bases, leaving 10 bases between them. This CDR3 comprises 13 residues. Germline CDR1 and CDR2: KGHSH and LQKENI.

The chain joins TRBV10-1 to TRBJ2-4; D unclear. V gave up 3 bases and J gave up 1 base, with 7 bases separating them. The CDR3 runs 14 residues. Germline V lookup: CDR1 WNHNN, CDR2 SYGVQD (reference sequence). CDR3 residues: CASSDTRAKNIQYF. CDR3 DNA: TGCGCCAGCAGTGACACCAGGGCCAAAAACATTCAGTACTTC.

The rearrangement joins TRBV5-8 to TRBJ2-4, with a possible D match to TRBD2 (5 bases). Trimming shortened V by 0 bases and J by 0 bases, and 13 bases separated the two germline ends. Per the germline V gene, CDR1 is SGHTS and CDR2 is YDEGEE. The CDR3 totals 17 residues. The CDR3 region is CASSLGTSSLAKNIQYF. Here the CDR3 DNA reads TGTGCCAGCAGCTTGGGTACTAGTAGTCTAGCCAAAAACATTCAGTACTTC.

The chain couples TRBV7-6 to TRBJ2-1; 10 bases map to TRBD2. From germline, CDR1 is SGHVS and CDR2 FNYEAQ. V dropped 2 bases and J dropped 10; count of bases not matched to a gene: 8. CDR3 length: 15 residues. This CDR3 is CASSLSRTSGGEQFF. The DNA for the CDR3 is TGTGCCAGCAGCTTATCCCGGACTAGCGGCGGGGAGCAGTTCTTC.

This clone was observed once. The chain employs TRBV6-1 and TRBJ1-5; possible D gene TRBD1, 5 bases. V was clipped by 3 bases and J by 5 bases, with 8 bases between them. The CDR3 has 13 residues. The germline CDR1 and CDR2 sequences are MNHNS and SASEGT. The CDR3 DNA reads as TGTGCCAGCAGTGAGGAGGGGTATCAGCCCCAGCATTTT. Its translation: CASSEEGYQPQHF.

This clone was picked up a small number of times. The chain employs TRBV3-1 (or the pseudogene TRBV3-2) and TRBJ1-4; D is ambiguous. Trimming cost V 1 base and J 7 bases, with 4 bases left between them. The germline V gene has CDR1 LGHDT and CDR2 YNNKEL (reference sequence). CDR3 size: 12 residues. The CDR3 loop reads CASSQGGEKLFF. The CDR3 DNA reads TGTGCCAGCAGCCAAGGAGGTGAAAAACTGTTTTTT.

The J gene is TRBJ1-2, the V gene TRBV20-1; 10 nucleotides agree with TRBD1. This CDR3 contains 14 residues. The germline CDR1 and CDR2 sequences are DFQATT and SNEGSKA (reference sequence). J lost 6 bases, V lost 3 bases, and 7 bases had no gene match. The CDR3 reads CSASVEGQGNGYTF. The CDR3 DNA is TGCAGTGCTAGTGTTGAGGGACAGGGGAATGGCTACACCTTC.

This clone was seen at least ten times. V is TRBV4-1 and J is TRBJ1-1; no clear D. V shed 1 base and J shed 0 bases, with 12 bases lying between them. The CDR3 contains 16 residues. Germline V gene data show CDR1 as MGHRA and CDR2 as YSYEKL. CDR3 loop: CASSQASGSMNTEAFF. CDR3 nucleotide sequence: TGCGCCAGCAGCCAAGCCTCCGGGAGTATGAACACTGAAGCTTTCTTT.

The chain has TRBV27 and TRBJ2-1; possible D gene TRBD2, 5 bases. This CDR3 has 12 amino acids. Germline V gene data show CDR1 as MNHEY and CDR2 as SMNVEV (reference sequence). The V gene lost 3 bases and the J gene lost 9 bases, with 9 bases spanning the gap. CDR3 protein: CASSFGRGEQFF. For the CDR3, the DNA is TGTGCCAGCAGTTTCGGTCGGGGTGAGCAGTTCTTC.

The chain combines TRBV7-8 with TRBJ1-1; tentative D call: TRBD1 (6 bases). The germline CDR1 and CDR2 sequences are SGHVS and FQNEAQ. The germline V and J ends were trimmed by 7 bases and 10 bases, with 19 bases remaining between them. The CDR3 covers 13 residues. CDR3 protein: CASIPTLQGTAFF. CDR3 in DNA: TGTGCCAGCATCCCGACGCTACAGGGAACAGCTTTCTTT.

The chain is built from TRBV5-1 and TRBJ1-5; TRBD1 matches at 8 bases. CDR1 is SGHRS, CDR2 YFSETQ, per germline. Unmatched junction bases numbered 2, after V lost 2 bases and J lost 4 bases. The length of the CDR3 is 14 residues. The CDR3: CASSLTGGNQPQHF. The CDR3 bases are TGCGCCAGCAGCTTAACAGGGGGAAATCAGCCCCAGCATTTT.

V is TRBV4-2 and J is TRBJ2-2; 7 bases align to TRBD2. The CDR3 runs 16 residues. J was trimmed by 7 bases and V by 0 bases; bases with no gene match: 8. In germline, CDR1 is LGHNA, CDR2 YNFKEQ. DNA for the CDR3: TGTGCCAGCAGCCAAGATACGGGGACTAAAATCGGGGAGCTGTTTTTT. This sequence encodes CASSQDTGTKIGELFF.

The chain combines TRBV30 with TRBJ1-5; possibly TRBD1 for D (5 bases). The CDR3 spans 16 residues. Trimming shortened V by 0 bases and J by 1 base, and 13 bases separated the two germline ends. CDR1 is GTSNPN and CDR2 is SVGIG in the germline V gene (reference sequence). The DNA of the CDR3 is TGTGCCTGGAGTGTACCGGGGCGGGGGAGCAATCAGCCCCAGCATTTT. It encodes CAWSVPGRGSNQPQHF.

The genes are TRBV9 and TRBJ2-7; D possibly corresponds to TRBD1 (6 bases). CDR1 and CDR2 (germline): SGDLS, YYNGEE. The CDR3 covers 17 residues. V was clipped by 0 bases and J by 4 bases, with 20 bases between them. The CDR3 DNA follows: TGTGCCAGCAGCGTAGGGGACGGGACAAGGATTCCGTACGAGCAGTACTTC. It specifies CASSVGDGTRIPYEQYF. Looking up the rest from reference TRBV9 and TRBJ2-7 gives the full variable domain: DSGVTQTPKHLITATGQRVTLRCSPRSGDLSVYWYQQSLDQGLQFLIQYYNGEERAKGNILERFSAQQFPDLHSELNLSSLELGDSALYFCASSVGDGTRIPYEQYFGPGTRLTVT.

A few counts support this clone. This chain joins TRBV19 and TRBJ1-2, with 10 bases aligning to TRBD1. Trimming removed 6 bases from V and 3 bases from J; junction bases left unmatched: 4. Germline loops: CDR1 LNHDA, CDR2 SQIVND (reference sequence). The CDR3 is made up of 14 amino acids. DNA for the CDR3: TGTGCCAGTAGCCGACAGGGGGCCGACTATGGCTACACCTTC. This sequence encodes CASSRQGADYGYTF.

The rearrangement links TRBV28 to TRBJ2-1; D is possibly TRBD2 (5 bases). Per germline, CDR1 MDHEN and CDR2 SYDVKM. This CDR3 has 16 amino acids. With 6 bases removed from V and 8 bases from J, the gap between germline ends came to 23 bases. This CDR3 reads CASSLTNFGDTDEQFF. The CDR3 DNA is TGTGCCAGCAGCCTCACCAACTTCGGGGATACAGATGAGCAGTTCTTC.

CDR3 in DNA: TGTGCCAGCAGTGACTCGGACTCGGGCTCGCAGTATTTT. It is translated as CASSDSDSGSQYF. The rearrangement uses TRBV6-4 and TRBJ2-3, with D possibly matching TRBD2 (5 bases). The length of the CDR3 is 13 residues. V lost 0 bases and J lost 10, with 11 bases in between. The germline CDR1 and CDR2 sequences are MRHNA and SNTAGT.

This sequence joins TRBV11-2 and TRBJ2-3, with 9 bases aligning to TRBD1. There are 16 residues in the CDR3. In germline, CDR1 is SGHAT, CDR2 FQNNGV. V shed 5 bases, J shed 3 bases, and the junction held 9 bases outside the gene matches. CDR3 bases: TGTGCCAGCAGCACTAGGGAGACAGGGGGGACAGATACGCAGTATTTT. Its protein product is CASSTRETGGTDTQYF. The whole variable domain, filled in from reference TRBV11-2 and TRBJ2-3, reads EAGVAQSPRYKIIEKRQSVAFWCNPISGHATLYWYQQILGQGPKLLIQFQNNGVVDDSQLPKDRFSAERLKGVDSTLKIQPAKLEDSAVYLCASSTRETGGTDTQYFGPGTRLTVL.

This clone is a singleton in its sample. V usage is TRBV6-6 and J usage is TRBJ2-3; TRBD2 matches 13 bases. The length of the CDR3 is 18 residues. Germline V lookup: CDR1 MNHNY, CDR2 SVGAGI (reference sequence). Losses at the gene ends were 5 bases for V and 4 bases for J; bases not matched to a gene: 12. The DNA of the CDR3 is TGTGCCAGCAGTCGAACTAGCGGGAGGGCCGAAAGTGCAGATACGCAGTATTTT. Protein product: CASSRTSGRAESADTQYF.

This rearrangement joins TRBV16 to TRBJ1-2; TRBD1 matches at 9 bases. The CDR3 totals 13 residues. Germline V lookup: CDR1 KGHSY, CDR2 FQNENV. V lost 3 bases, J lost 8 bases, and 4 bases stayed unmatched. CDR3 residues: CASSQGQGGGYTF. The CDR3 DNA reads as TGTGCCAGCAGCCAGGGACAGGGAGGAGGCTACACCTTC.